A selection of T cell receptor beta chains follows, all from one sample in a study of blood T cell repertoires in COVID-19. Clones were sequenced by immunoSEQ multiplex PCR, and TCRdb holds only the in-frame ones, with some missing. The table shows about 200,000 clones, with roughly nine tenths occurring only once. The material sequenced was PBMCs or T cells enriched from blood (not recorded which). These receptors came from a woman in her thirties or forties in a cohort exposed to, infected with or recovered from COVID-19 (not recorded which). CDR3s include the opening cysteine and the closing phenylalanine or tryptophan. Fields, in order: CDR3 DNA, CDR3 protein, clone size, V gene, J gene, D gene. A D gene is named only where the DNA matches it firmly. The size field is filled for only some rows; it gives once, few, many or a size class.

DNA: TGTGCCAGCAGTTACTCGTGGGGGACAGGGGGGTCACCCCTCCACTTT
CDR3: CASSYSWGTGGSPLHF
size: NA
V: TRBV6-5
J: TRBJ1-6
D: TRBD1

DNA: TGTGCCAGCAGTTCCCCAGGGGGCAAGGGCACTGAAGCTTTCTTT
CDR3: CASSSPGGKGTEAFF
size: NA
V: TRBV28
J: TRBJ1-1
D: TRBD1

DNA: TGTGCCAGCAGCCGTTTCGTTTCGGGAGGAGGCGAGCAGTACTTC
CDR3: CASSRFVSGGGEQYF
size: once
V: TRBV7-2
J: TRBJ2-7
D: TRBD2

DNA: TGTGCCAGCTCACCACTGGGGGCAGTGAACACCGGGGAGCTGTTTTTT
CDR3: CASSPLGAVNTGELFF
size: NA
V: TRBV18
J: TRBJ2-2
D: NA

DNA: TGTGCCAGCAGTCCCGGACTAGTGAATTACGAGCAGTACTTC
CDR3: CASSPGLVNYEQYF
size: few
V: TRBV27
J: TRBJ2-7
D: TRBD2

DNA: TGTGCCAGCAGAGCCGTCCGGGAACTAGTCTACAATGAGCAGTTCTTC
CDR3: CASRAVRELVYNEQFF
size: NA
V: TRBV27
J: TRBJ2-1
D: NA

DNA: TGCAGCGTTGACGGACAGAAAAACACCGGGGAGCTGTTTTTT
CDR3: CSVDGQKNTGELFF
size: NA
V: TRBV29-1
J: TRBJ2-2
D: NA

DNA: TGTGCCAGCAGTTTCGGCGGGGTATTTAATGAGCAGTTCTTC
CDR3: CASSFGGVFNEQFF
size: NA
V: TRBV28
J: TRBJ2-1
D: NA

DNA: TGTGCCAGCAGTTCATTCCGACGGGACAGAGCCTACGAGCAGTACTTC
CDR3: CASSSFRRDRAYEQYF
size: NA
V: TRBV28
J: TRBJ2-7
D: TRBD1

DNA: TGTGCCAGCAGTTACGGACAGGGGGCGAACTATGGCTACACCTTC
CDR3: CASSYGQGANYGYTF
size: NA
V: TRBV6-5
J: TRBJ1-2
D: TRBD1

DNA: TGTGCCAGCAGCCTCACTAGCGGGATCACAGATACGCAGTATTTT
CDR3: CASSLTSGITDTQYF
size: NA
V: TRBV7-2
J: TRBJ2-3
D: TRBD2

DNA: TGTGCCAGCAGCAAAATCGGGAAGGAGGGGGCGCGTGAAAAACTGTTTTTT
CDR3: CASSKIGKEGAREKLFF
size: NA
V: TRBV21-1
J: TRBJ1-4
D: NA

DNA: TGCGCCAGCAGCTTGAGCGGCAGGTTCCAAGATGAGCAGTTCTTC
CDR3: CASSLSGRFQDEQFF
size: NA
V: TRBV5-1
J: TRBJ2-1
D: NA

DNA: TGTGCCAGCAGCCACCCTTCCTCATGGGGGGGGCGGTGGGATACGCAGTATTTT
CDR3: CASSHPSSWGGRWDTQYF
size: NA
V: TRBV14
J: TRBJ2-3
D: NA

DNA: TGTGCCAGCAGGGTGCGGGGGTACACTGAAGCTTTCTTT
CDR3: CASRVRGYTEAFF
size: NA
V: TRBV6-5
J: TRBJ1-1
D: NA

DNA: TGTGCCAGCAGCTTAGCGCGACTAGCGGGAGTAGACCCCACAGATACGCAGTATTTT
CDR3: CASSLARLAGVDPTDTQYF
size: once
V: TRBV7-9
J: TRBJ2-3
D: TRBD2

DNA: TGTGCCAGCAGTCATGACAGGCACACTGAAGCTTTCTTT
CDR3: CASSHDRHTEAFF
size: NA
V: TRBV6-4
J: TRBJ1-1
D: NA

DNA: TGTGCCACCAGTGACCCCAGGGACAGGGTTGGCTACAATGAGCAGTTCTTC
CDR3: CATSDPRDRVGYNEQFF
size: NA
V: TRBV24-1
J: TRBJ2-1
D: TRBD1

DNA: TGTGCCAGCTTCGGGACTAGCGGGACCAATGAGCAGTTCTTC
CDR3: CASFGTSGTNEQFF
size: NA
V: TRBV13
J: TRBJ2-1
D: TRBD2

DNA: TGTGCCAGCAGTTACACCCAGCGTATAGCTAACTATGGCTACACCTTC
CDR3: CASSYTQRIANYGYTF
size: NA
V: TRBV6-5
J: TRBJ1-2
D: NA

DNA: TGTGCCAGCAGCCCCGTCGGATCCTTGAGGCATTCTGGAAACACCATATATTTT
CDR3: CASSPVGSLRHSGNTIYF
size: few
V: TRBV11-3
J: TRBJ1-3
D: NA

DNA: TGTGCCAGCAGCCCGATATGGGGCAGCAATCAGCCCCAGCATTTT
CDR3: CASSPIWGSNQPQHF
size: NA
V: TRBV7-9
J: TRBJ1-5
D: NA

DNA: TGCGCCAGCAGCTTGGTTACAGGGGGTTCCTTCTACGAGCAGTACTTC
CDR3: CASSLVTGGSFYEQYF
size: NA
V: TRBV5-1
J: TRBJ2-7
D: TRBD1

DNA: TGCGCCAGCAGCCACCGATTTGCGGGAAACACTGAAGCTTTCTTT
CDR3: CASSHRFAGNTEAFF
size: NA
V: TRBV4-1
J: TRBJ1-1
D: NA

DNA: TGCGCCAGCAGCTTCGAAACAGGGAGCTATGGCTACACCTTC
CDR3: CASSFETGSYGYTF
size: NA
V: TRBV5-1
J: TRBJ1-2
D: NA

DNA: TGTGCCAGCAGCTTATTCCCGGGACTAGCGGGATTCAACACGCAGTATTTT
CDR3: CASSLFPGLAGFNTQYF
size: NA
V: TRBV7-2
J: TRBJ2-3
D: TRBD2

DNA: TGTGCCAGCAAGGGATTTCCGGCAGGGAGGTTTGGAGAGACCCAGTACTTC
CDR3: CASKGFPAGRFGETQYF
size: once
V: TRBV2
J: TRBJ2-5
D: NA

DNA: TGTGCCAGTAGTATAGGTCCCGGACAGTACGAGCAGTACTTC
CDR3: CASSIGPGQYEQYF
size: NA
V: TRBV19
J: TRBJ2-7
D: NA

DNA: TGTGCCAGCAGCGCTTACGGGACAGGGAACACTGAAGCTTTCTTT
CDR3: CASSAYGTGNTEAFF
size: once
V: TRBV9
J: TRBJ1-1
D: TRBD1

DNA: TGTGCCATCAGCCCCACAGAGAACACTGAAGCTTTCTTT
CDR3: CAISPTENTEAFF
size: few
V: TRBV10-3
J: TRBJ1-1
D: NA

DNA: TGTGCCAGCAGCCAAGGCAGGGGTCAGGTGAACACTGAAGCTTTCTTT
CDR3: CASSQGRGQVNTEAFF
size: NA
V: TRBV14
J: TRBJ1-1
D: NA

DNA: TGTGCCAGCAGCTTAGATGCACTAGCGGGGGGAAGATACTCAGATACGCAGTATTTT
CDR3: CASSLDALAGGRYSDTQYF
size: once
V: TRBV11-2
J: TRBJ2-3
D: TRBD2

DNA: TGTGCCAGTAGTATGAGGGGACAGGCTTTTGGGAACACTGAAGCTTTCTTT
CDR3: CASSMRGQAFGNTEAFF
size: NA
V: TRBV19
J: TRBJ1-1
D: TRBD1

DNA: TGTGCCAGTAGTAGAGACAGGGGGATTGCAACTAATGAAAAACTGTTTTTT
CDR3: CASSRDRGIATNEKLFF
size: NA
V: TRBV19
J: TRBJ1-4
D: TRBD1

DNA: TGTGCCAGCAGTTCTACAGGGAATCAGCCCCAGCATTTT
CDR3: CASSSTGNQPQHF
size: NA
V: TRBV7-9
J: TRBJ1-5
D: NA

DNA: TGTGCCAGCAGGACAGCCTTTCCCTACAATGAGCAGTTCTTC
CDR3: CASRTAFPYNEQFF
size: NA
V: TRBV2
J: TRBJ2-1
D: NA

DNA: TGCGCCAGCAGCCAGGGACAGGGAAATTCACCCCTCCACTTT
CDR3: CASSQGQGNSPLHF
size: NA
V: TRBV4-1
J: TRBJ1-6
D: TRBD1

DNA: TGTGCCAGCAGTGAGACTTGGACAGGGTCTACTTATGGCTACACCTTC
CDR3: CASSETWTGSTYGYTF
size: NA
V: TRBV6-4
J: TRBJ1-2
D: TRBD1

DNA: TGTGCCAGCAGCCCGACTCTAGGGAACACTGAAGCTTTCTTT
CDR3: CASSPTLGNTEAFF
size: NA
V: TRBV11-2
J: TRBJ1-1
D: NA

DNA: TGTGCCAGCAGCTTGTCTAGCGGGGGGACCGGGGAGCTGTTTTTT
CDR3: CASSLSSGGTGELFF
size: NA
V: TRBV5-4
J: TRBJ2-2
D: TRBD2

DNA: TGTGCCAGCAGTTACTCGGGACTAGTCCGAGAGACCCAGTACTTC
CDR3: CASSYSGLVRETQYF
size: NA
V: TRBV6-5
J: TRBJ2-5
D: TRBD2

DNA: TGTGCCAGCAGCCACCGGGAGGGCTTCTATAATTCACCCCTCCACTTT
CDR3: CASSHREGFYNSPLHF
size: NA
V: TRBV9
J: TRBJ1-6
D: NA

DNA: TGCAGCGTTGAAGGAATTAGCTCCTACGAGCAGTACTTC
CDR3: CSVEGISSYEQYF
size: NA
V: TRBV29-1
J: TRBJ2-7
D: NA

DNA: TGTGCCAGCAGCTTGGTAGTTAGCTCCTATAATTCACCCCTCCACTTT
CDR3: CASSLVVSSYNSPLHF
size: NA
V: TRBV5-5
J: TRBJ1-6
D: NA

DNA: TGTGCCAGCAGCTTGGATCGGGTTTCAGCTTTCTTT
CDR3: CASSLDRVSAFF
size: NA
V: TRBV5-8
J: TRBJ1-1
D: NA

DNA: TGTGCCAGTACAGGGCCGTACCTCTCCGAGCAGTACTTC
CDR3: CASTGPYLSEQYF
size: NA
V: TRBV19
J: TRBJ2-7
D: NA

DNA: TGCGCCAGCAGCGCCTGGACAGGTTCGGACACTGAAGCTTTCTTT
CDR3: CASSAWTGSDTEAFF
size: NA
V: TRBV5-1
J: TRBJ1-1
D: TRBD1

DNA: TGTGCCAGCAGTCGACCCGCAGGGGCCAGATACGAGCAGTACTTC
CDR3: CASSRPAGARYEQYF
size: NA
V: TRBV28
J: TRBJ2-7
D: NA

DNA: TGTGCCAGCAGCTCGCGAATTCTTAGCGGGATTGTCAATGAGCAGTTCTTC
CDR3: CASSSRILSGIVNEQFF
size: NA
V: TRBV7-9
J: TRBJ2-1
D: TRBD2

DNA: TGTGCCACCGCGGGCAGGAGTGCGGGGGGCCGGAGAAATGGCTACACCTTC
CDR3: CATAGRSAGGRRNGYTF
size: NA
V: TRBV25-1
J: TRBJ1-2
D: NA

DNA: TGTGCCAGCAGCTTGGAGGAGGGCTGGTCCTATGGCTACACCTTC
CDR3: CASSLEEGWSYGYTF
size: NA
V: TRBV5-5
J: TRBJ1-2
D: NA

DNA: TGCGCCAGCAGCTTGTTAGAAGCGCGGGCAACATACGAGCAGTACTTC
CDR3: CASSLLEARATYEQYF
size: NA
V: TRBV5-1
J: TRBJ2-7
D: NA

DNA: TGTGCCAGCAGTTTAGTCCAGTTAATGAATTCACCCCTCCACTTT
CDR3: CASSLVQLMNSPLHF
size: NA
V: TRBV28
J: TRBJ1-6
D: NA

DNA: TGTGCCAGCAGCTGGGACAGGGGGGGCACCGGGGAGCTGTTTTTT
CDR3: CASSWDRGGTGELFF
size: NA
V: TRBV7-2
J: TRBJ2-2
D: TRBD1

DNA: TGTGCCAGCAGTGGGACTTCTCGGGATGAAAAACTGTTTTTT
CDR3: CASSGTSRDEKLFF
size: NA
V: TRBV5-5
J: TRBJ1-4
D: NA